This TCR beta chain was documented in a study of identical twins (dated by TCRdb to 2015 to 2016). Regarding the study in general: TCR alpha and beta repertoires from monozygotic twins, unrelated adults of various ages and cord blood were deep-sequenced to test whether fetal clonotypes persist. To rule out contamination, the twin experiments were replicated at different times with different library preparation protocols. Results the study describes overall, beyond this receptor: In monozygotic twins, recombination models systematically underestimated out-of-frame TCR alpha sharing, but the models matched the sharing seen between unrelated individuals. Abundant cord blood beta clonotypes had fewer insertions, young adult naive repertoires showed a similar but weaker trend, and memory repertoires showed no such trend. Invariant T cells such as MAIT and iNKT could partly confound zero-insertion analyses, although diverse VJ usage argued against such confounding for most clonotypes. The excess sharing between twins in beta out-of-frame sequences was weaker because fewer shared sequences reduced the signal-to-noise ratio. Compared with coincidental sharing between unrelated individuals, out-of-frame TCR alpha sequences shared between twins showed an excess of sequences with low generation probability. Because the same donors could not be followed over many years, the conclusions depended on cross-sectional statistical analysis.

Receptors were amplified or captured by 5' RACE. TCRdb records Illumina HiSeq 2000 as the sequencer. A universal primer binding site was added through template switching, and the final cDNA carried a unique molecular identifier so that TCR cDNA molecules could be counted accurately. Specific primers in the conserved constant-segment region were used to synthesize first-strand cDNA for TCR alpha and beta chains. To control for contamination, every cDNA library carried two barcodes: a SMART-Mk sample barcode plus Illumina barcodes. Two successive PCR steps introduced TruSeq adapter sequences along with Illumina sample barcodes. TCR alpha and beta cDNA libraries were sequenced on the Illumina HiSeq platform with custom primers. Regarding the original processing steps: MiGEC processed the raw reads to extract unique molecular identifiers, while MiXCR was used to determine the CDR3 positions. Recombination models were inferred per individual with the repgenHMM and IGoR tools using an EM algorithm. The analysis of shared clonotypes was done with the tcR package in R, with sharing normalized by the product of cloneset sizes. To study raw recombination without the effects of thymic and clonal selection, out-of-frame nonproductive sequences were analyzed. TCRdb trimmed public reads at Q25 via fastp, called clones via MiXCR and kept in-frame beta chains. Identical CDR3 proteins give one entry, which carries the most common genes and DNA. TCRdb, not the original authors, processed these V and J calls. Here the sample has 500,000 to 700,000 distinct CDR3 sequences; roughly 7.2% occur a single time. The ten largest clones represent roughly 1.6% of the sample.

Every donor in the study was a healthy Caucasian. Three pairs of female monozygotic twins, all aged about 18 to 30 years, made up the twin cohort. Peripheral blood mononuclear cells were used as the source from which RNA for TCR libraries was isolated. The table lists this clonotype with a few counts. The specificity of this receptor is unknown. Base quality data are lacking; no much larger clone is found one base away. From the cysteine through the phenylalanine, the CDR3 covers 13 amino acids. Of the read, only the CDR3 DNA is kept; its 39 bases are in frame from base 1. The germline ends are 13 bases apart after V is trimmed by 6 bases and J by 7 bases. The germline V gene supplies CDR1 MDHEN and CDR2 SYDVKM. These data were likewise used in another study, on yellow fever vaccine responses in identical twins. From the second report: The authors reported that the T cell response to vaccination in identical twins appeared partly convergent and partly personalized. The study precisely tracked vaccine-responding T cell clones in identical twins.

Input material: PBMCs. This TCR came from a woman under 30 in good health. The chain is assembled from TRBV28 and TRBJ2-1; a weak D assignment points to TRBD1 (5 bases agree). The encoded CDR3 is CASSRSGRNEQFF. The nucleotide sequence is given as TGTGCCAGCAGCCGGTCAGGGCGAAATGAGCAGTTCTTC.